The 12 T cell receptor beta chains below come from one sample, sequenced in a study of blood T cells in healthy people across ages. It was with a sample-barcoded 5' primer and a J-beta primer mix that a second PCR of roughly 6 to 11 cycles was run. A single record per CDR3 protein comes from TCRdb applying MiXCR to the 5' RACE reads. The profile covers around 940,000 distinct CDR3 sequences, with about 51% appearing a single time and around 21% taken by the ten largest. Specimen: blood. These receptors were collected from a woman aged 55-69 years in good health.

This clonotype was seen at least ten times. The J gene is TRBJ2-4, the V gene TRBV3-1, with D unresolved. This CDR3 comprises 15 residues. The V end lost 1 base, the J end lost 4 bases, and 11 bases lay between the germline ends. Germline assignment: CDR1 LGHDT and CDR2 YNNKEL (reference sequence). CDR3 sequence reads: CASSQVRHSKNIQYF. The CDR3 coding sequence is TGTGCCAGCAGCCAAGTCCGGCACAGTAAAAACATTCAGTACTTC. Complete variable domain (other parts from reference TRBV3-1 and TRBJ2-4): DTAVSQTPKYLVTQMGNDKSIKCEQNLGHDTMYWYKQDSKKFLKIMFSYNNKELIINETVPNRFSPKSPDKAHLNLHINSLELGDSAVYFCASSQVRHSKNIQYFGAGTRLSVL.

Concerning this clonotype itself: Sequence at one end of the junction differs from germline and may be a read error. The gene calls are TRBV29-1 and TRBJ2-1; 8 bases map to TRBD2. Per the germline V gene, CDR1 is SQVTM and CDR2 is ANQGSEA. The CDR3 loop spans 16 amino acids. The DNA of the CDR3 is TGCAGCGTTCTACACCCGGGACTAGTCTCCAACAATGAGCAGTTCTTC. Amino acids: CSVLHPGLVSNNEQFF.

With regard to this clonotype: The junction and the germline gene differ at one end; a read error may be behind it. The chain uses TRBV7-2 and TRBJ2-7; a possible D gene is TRBD2 (7 bases). In germline, CDR1 is SGHTA, CDR2 FQGNSA. This CDR3 contains 15 residues. The CDR3 is CACRWGGGLSYEQYF. CDR3 coding DNA: TGTGCCTGCAGATGGGGGGGCGGCCTCTCCTACGAGCAGTACTTC.

The gene calls are TRBV28 and TRBJ2-7; a weak D match, TRBD2 (6 bases). The DNA end is a closer match to TRBJ2-5, so the J assignment may be wrong. The CDR3 runs 13 residues. Germline CDR1 reads MDHEN; CDR2 reads SYDVKM. Written as DNA, the CDR3 is TGTGCCAGTGGAGGGACGGACCGCGGGACCCAGTACTTC. Translation: CASGGTDRGTQYF.

On this clonotype: The junction departs from the called germline gene at one end, perhaps through a read error. This chain joins TRBV29-1 and TRBJ2-1, with a tentative D call TRBD1 (6 bases). The CDR3 is made up of 15 amino acids. Looked up from germline, CDR1 is SQVTM and CDR2 is ANQGSEA. The CDR3 bases are TGCAGCGTTAGAGAGGGACAAAGCTCCCACAATGAGCAGTTCTTC. Residues: CSVREGQSSHNEQFF.

This clonotype has a handful of counts. The chain combines TRBV24-1 with TRBJ1-2; weak D call: TRBD1 (5 bases). CDR1 and CDR2 (germline): KGHDR, SFDVKD. The CDR3 contains 15 residues. Deletions cut 3 bases from V and 4 bases from J, with 14 bases between. As DNA, the CDR3 is TGTGCCACCAGTGATGTGGTTAGGGGACGCTATGGCTACACCTTC. As protein: CATSDVVRGRYGYTF.

The gene calls are TRBV6-2 or TRBV6-3 and TRBJ2-4, with D possibly matching TRBD1 (7 bases). The J call is uncertain, as TRBJ2-7 better fits the DNA end. From germline, CDR1 is MNHEY and CDR2 SVGEGT. CDR3 length: 16 amino acids. The CDR3 here is CASSYSIFAGGYEQYF. The CDR3 nucleotides read TGTGCCAGCAGTTACTCGATATTCGCAGGGGGGTACGAGCAGTACTTC.

The chain combines TRBV4-2 with TRBJ2-4, with D perhaps TRBD1 (6 bases). The J call is in doubt because the DNA end fits TRBJ2-7 better. The CDR3 loop spans 17 amino acids. In germline, CDR1 is LGHNA, CDR2 YNFKEQ. The CDR3 sequence: CASSPLGVLDSPYEQYF. The CDR3, as DNA: TGTGCCAGCAGCCCACTTGGTGTTTTGGACAGCCCCTACGAGCAGTACTTC.

The chain joins TRBV30 to TRBJ2-7; 9 bases align to TRBD2. Germline CDR1 is GTSNPN and CDR2 is SVGIG (reference sequence). The CDR3 has 16 amino acids. The V gene end was trimmed by 0 bases and the J gene end by 2 bases; junction bases not matched to a gene: 8. The CDR3: CAWSVRSGRTPYEQYF. The CDR3 DNA follows: TGTGCCTGGAGTGTACGGAGCGGGAGGACCCCCTACGAGCAGTACTTC.

The chain employs TRBV5-4 and TRBJ2-5; TRBD2 agrees at 14 bases. V shed 4 bases and J 11 bases; nucleotides not matched to a gene: 16. CDR1 and CDR2 (germline): SGHNT, YYREEE (reference sequence). The CDR3 runs to 17 residues. CDR3: CASSVPGLAGAHNEQYF. In nucleotides, the CDR3 is TGTGCCAGCAGCGTTCCGGGACTAGCGGGAGCACACAATGAGCAGTACTTC.

The J gene is TRBJ1-2, the V gene TRBV20-1; 8 bases line up with TRBD1. J was trimmed by 6 bases and V by 8 bases; bases with no gene match: 14. This CDR3 comprises 14 residues. Germline V gives CDR1 DFQATT, CDR2 SNEGSKA (reference sequence). CDR3 DNA sequence: TGCAGTTCACGGCGGGGACAGGCGGGGGATGGCTACACCTTC. Protein: CSSRRGQAGDGYTF.

A few counts support this clonotype. V usage is TRBV5-6 and J usage is TRBJ2-5; 9 nucleotides align to TRBD1. V gave up 4 bases and J gave up 4 bases; unmatched junction bases: 11. The V gene's germline CDR1 is SGHDT and CDR2 YYEEEE. There are 16 residues in the CDR3. CDR3 nucleotides: TGTGCCAGCAGCCCGCCGCGACAGGGGGGACGAGAGACCCAGTACTTC. It codes for CASSPPRQGGRETQYF.